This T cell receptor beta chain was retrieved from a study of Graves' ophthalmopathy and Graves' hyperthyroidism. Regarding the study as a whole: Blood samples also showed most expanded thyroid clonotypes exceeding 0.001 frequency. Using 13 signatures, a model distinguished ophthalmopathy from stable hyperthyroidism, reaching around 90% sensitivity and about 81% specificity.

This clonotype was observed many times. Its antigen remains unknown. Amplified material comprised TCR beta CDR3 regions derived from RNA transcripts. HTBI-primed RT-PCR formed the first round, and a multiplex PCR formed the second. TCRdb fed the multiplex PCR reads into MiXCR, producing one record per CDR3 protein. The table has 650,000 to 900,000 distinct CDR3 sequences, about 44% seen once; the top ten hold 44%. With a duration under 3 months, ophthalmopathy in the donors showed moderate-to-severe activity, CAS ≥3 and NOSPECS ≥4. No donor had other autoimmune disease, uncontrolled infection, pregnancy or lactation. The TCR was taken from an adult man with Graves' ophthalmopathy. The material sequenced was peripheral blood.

DNA for the CDR3: TGCGCCAGCAGTGAGTCGCACGGCGGAGGAGACGAGCAGTACTTC. This gives the protein CASSESHGGGDEQYF. The chain carries TRBV10-2 and TRBJ2-7, with D possibly TRBD2 on 5 matching bases. CDR3 length: 15 amino acids. In germline, CDR1 is WSHSY, CDR2 SAAADI. Trimming left V 0 bases short and J 5 bases short, with 14 bases between.